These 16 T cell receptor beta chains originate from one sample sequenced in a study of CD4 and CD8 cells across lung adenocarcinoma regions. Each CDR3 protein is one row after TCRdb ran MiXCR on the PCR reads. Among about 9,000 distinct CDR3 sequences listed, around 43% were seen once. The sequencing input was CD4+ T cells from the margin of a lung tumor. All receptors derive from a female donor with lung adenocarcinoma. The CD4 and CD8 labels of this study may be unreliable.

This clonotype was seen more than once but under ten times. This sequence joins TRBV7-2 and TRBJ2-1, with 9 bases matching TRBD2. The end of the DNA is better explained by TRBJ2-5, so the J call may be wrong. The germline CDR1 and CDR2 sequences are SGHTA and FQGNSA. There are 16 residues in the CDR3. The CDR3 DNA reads TGTGCCAGCAGCTCCCTCACGGCTAGCGGGGCCTCGACCCAGTACTTC. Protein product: CASSSLTASGASTQYF.

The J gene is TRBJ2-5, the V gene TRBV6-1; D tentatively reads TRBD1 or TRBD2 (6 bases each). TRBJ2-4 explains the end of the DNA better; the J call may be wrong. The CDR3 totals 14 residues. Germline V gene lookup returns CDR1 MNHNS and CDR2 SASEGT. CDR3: CAGRGTGGQNIQYF. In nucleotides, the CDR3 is TGTGCGGGCAGAGGGACCGGGGGCCAGAACATTCAGTACTTC.

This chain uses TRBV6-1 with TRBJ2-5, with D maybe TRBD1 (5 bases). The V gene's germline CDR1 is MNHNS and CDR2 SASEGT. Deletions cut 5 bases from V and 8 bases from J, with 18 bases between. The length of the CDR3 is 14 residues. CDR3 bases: TGTGCCAGCAGTCCAATCCAGGGCAAAAACACCCAGTACTTC. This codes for CASSPIQGKNTQYF.

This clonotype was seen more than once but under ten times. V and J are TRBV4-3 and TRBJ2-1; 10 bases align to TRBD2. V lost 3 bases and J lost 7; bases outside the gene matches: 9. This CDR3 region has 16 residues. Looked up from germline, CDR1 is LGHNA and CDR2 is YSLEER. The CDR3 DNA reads TGCGCCAGCAGCCACAAAGCGGGAGGGCCTTTGAATGAGCAGTTCTTC. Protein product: CASSHKAGGPLNEQFF.

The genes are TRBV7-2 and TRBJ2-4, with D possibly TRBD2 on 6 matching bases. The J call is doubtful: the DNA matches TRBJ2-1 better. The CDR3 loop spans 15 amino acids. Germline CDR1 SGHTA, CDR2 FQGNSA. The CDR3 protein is CASSLGRGAKNVQFF. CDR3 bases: TGTGCCAGCAGCTTGGGGCGGGGAGCCAAAAACGTGCAGTTCTTC.

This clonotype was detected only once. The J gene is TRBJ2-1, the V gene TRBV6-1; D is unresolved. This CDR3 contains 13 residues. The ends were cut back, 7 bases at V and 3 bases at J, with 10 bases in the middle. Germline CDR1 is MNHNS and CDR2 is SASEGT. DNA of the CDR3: TGTGCCAGCAAATTAGGGATCTACAATGAGCAGTTCTTC. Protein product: CASKLGIYNEQFF.

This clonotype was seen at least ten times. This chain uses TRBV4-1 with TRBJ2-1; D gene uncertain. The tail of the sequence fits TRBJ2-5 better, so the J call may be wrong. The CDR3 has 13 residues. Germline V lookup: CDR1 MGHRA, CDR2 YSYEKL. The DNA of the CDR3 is TGCGCCAGCAGCCCACCATTGGGGGAGACCCAGTACTTC. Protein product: CASSPPLGETQYF.

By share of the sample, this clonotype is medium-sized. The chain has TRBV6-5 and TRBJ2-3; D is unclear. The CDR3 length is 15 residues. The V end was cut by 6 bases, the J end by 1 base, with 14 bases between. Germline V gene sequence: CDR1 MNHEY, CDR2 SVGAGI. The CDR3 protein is CASRGAGAGTDTQYF. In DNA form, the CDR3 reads TGTGCCAGCAGAGGCGCCGGTGCCGGCACAGATACGCAGTATTTT.

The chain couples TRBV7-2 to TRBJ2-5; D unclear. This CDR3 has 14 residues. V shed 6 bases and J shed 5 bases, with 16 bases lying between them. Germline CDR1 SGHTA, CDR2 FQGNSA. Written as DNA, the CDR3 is TGTGCCAGCAGGCAGCCTGGACGGTGGGAGACCCAGTACTTC. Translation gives CASRQPGRWETQYF.

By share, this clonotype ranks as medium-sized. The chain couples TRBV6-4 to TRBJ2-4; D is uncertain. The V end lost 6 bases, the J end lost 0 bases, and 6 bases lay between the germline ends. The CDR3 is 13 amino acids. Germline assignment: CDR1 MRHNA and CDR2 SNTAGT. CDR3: CASREVAKNIQYF. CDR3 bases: TGTGCCAGCAGAGAAGTAGCCAAAAACATTCAGTACTTC.

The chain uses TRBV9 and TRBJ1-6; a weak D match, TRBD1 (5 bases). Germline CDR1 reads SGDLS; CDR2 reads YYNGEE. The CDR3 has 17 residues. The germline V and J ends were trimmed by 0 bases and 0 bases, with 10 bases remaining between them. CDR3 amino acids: CASSVGDLSSYNSPLHF. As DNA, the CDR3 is TGTGCCAGCAGCGTAGGGGACTTAAGCTCCTATAATTCACCCCTCCACTTT.

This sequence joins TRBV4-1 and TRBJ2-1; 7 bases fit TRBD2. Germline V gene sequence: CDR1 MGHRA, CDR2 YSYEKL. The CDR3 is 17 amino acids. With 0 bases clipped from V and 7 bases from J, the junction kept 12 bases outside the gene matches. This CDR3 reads CASSQEREFAGANEQFF. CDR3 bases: TGCGCCAGCAGCCAAGAAAGGGAGTTTGCGGGAGCGAATGAGCAGTTCTTC.

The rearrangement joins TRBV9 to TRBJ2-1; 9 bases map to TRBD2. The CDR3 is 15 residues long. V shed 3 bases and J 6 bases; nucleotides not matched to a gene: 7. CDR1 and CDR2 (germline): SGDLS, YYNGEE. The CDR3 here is CASSAAGGRGNEQFF. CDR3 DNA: TGTGCCAGCAGCGCAGCGGGAGGAAGGGGCAATGAGCAGTTCTTC. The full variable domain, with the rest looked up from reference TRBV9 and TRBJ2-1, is DSGVTQTPKHLITATGQRVTLRCSPRSGDLSVYWYQQSLDQGLQFLIQYYNGEERAKGNILERFSAQQFPDLHSELNLSSLELGDSALYFCASSAAGGRGNEQFFGPGTRLTVL.

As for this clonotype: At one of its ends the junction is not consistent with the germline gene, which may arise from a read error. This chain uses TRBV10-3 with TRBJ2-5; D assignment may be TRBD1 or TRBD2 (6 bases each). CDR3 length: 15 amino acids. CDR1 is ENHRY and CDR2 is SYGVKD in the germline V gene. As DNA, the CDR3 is TGTGCCGGGGGGTTAGGGGGAGGTGCCACAGAGACGCAGTACTTT. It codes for CAGGLGGGATETQYF.

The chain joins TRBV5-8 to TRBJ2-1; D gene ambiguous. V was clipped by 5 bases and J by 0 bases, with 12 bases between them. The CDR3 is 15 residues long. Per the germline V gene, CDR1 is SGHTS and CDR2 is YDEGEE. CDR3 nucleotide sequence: TGTGCCAGCAGTAGGGTTGCGTCCTCCTACAATGAGCAGTTCTTC. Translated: CASSRVASSYNEQFF.

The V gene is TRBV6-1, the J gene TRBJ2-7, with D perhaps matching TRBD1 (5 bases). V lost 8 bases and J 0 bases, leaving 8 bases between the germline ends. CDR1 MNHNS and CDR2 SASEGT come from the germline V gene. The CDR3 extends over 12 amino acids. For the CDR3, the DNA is TGTGCCAGCGCAGGGTTCTCCTACGAGCAGTACTTC. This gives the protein CASAGFSYEQYF.